These T cell receptor beta chains were read from a single sample in a study of cytomegalovirus exposure and HLA in healthy donors. This table comes from immunoSEQ multiplex PCR, and its TCRdb copy is limited to in-frame clones, with some not included. The sample yields 80,000 to 95,000 clones, roughly four fifths seen once. Source material: PBMCs. The receptors were gathered from a woman aged 18-30 years in good health and CMV-seropositive. CDR3s include the opening cysteine and the closing phenylalanine or tryptophan. D genes are given only for firm matches. Only part of the rows carry a size: once, few, many, or a class if the clone is expanded.

v_call: TRBV9; d_call: .; j_call: TRBJ1-3; clone_size: .; cdr3_aa: CASSVEVRDTLYF; cdr3_nt: TGTGCCAGCAGCGTAGAAGTGAGGGACACGTTATATTTT
v_call: TRBV2; d_call: TRBD2; j_call: TRBJ2-5; clone_size: .; cdr3_aa: CDTSLVVEGRGEETQYF; cdr3_nt: TGTGACACCTCCCTGGTTGTTGAGGGGCGGGGGGAAGAGACCCAGTACTTC
v_call: TRBV4-1; d_call: .; j_call: TRBJ1-2; clone_size: .; cdr3_aa: CASRLLRGNYGYTF; cdr3_nt: TGCGCCAGCAGACTACTCAGGGGAAACTATGGCTACACCTTC
v_call: TRBV7-9; d_call: .; j_call: TRBJ1-1; clone_size: .; cdr3_aa: CASSKITGSAFF; cdr3_nt: TGTGCCAGCAGCAAGATTACGGGAAGCGCTTTCTTT
v_call: TRBV27; d_call: .; j_call: TRBJ2-7; clone_size: medium-sized; cdr3_aa: CASRSEGEQYF; cdr3_nt: TGTGCCAGCAGATCGGAGGGCGAGCAGTACTTC
v_call: TRBV6-5; d_call: .; j_call: TRBJ2-3; clone_size: .; cdr3_aa: CASSYIRGTTDTQYF; cdr3_nt: TGTGCCAGCAGTTACATCAGGGGTACTACAGATACGCAGTATTTT
v_call: TRBV28; d_call: TRBD2; j_call: TRBJ2-3; clone_size: .; cdr3_aa: CASSPAGRGTQYF; cdr3_nt: TGTGCCAGCAGTCCCGCAGGGCGGGGGACGCAGTATTTT
v_call: TRBV5-6; d_call: .; j_call: TRBJ2-7; clone_size: .; cdr3_aa: CASSFWSLDSDYGQYF; cdr3_nt: TGTGCCAGCAGCTTTTGGTCTCTGGACAGTGACTATGGGCAGTACTTC
v_call: TRBV6-6; d_call: .; j_call: TRBJ2-5; clone_size: once; cdr3_aa: CASRHLETQYF; cdr3_nt: TGTGCCAGCAGACACCTAGAGACCCAGTACTTC
v_call: TRBV7-3; d_call: TRBD2; j_call: TRBJ2-1; clone_size: .; cdr3_aa: CASSLSSGVYNEQFF; cdr3_nt: TGTGCCAGCAGCTTAAGTAGCGGGGTCTACAATGAGCAGTTCTTC
v_call: TRBV10-2; d_call: .; j_call: TRBJ2-3; clone_size: .; cdr3_aa: CASSEPISLAFSDTQYF; cdr3_nt: TGCGCCAGCAGTGAGCCGATCTCCCTAGCGTTCTCAGATACGCAGTATTTT
v_call: TRBV4-1; d_call: .; j_call: TRBJ1-5; clone_size: .; cdr3_aa: CASRPPGPNQPQHF; cdr3_nt: TGCGCCAGCAGACCCCCAGGGCCCAATCAGCCCCAGCATTTT
v_call: TRBV5-1; d_call: .; j_call: TRBJ2-1; clone_size: .; cdr3_aa: CASSPRGSGVYNEQFF; cdr3_nt: TGCGCCAGCAGCCCCCGGGGTAGCGGAGTCTACAATGAGCAGTTCTTC
v_call: TRBV7-8; d_call: .; j_call: TRBJ1-2; clone_size: .; cdr3_aa: CASSLEHSRYYGYTF; cdr3_nt: TGTGCCAGCAGCTTAGAACACAGTAGATACTATGGCTACACCTTC
v_call: TRBV10-3; d_call: .; j_call: TRBJ1-2; clone_size: .; cdr3_aa: CAIRADGLYGYTF; cdr3_nt: TGTGCCATCAGGGCGGACGGACTCTATGGCTACACCTTC